This T cell receptor (beta chain) was identified in a study of T cell changes during pregnancy in multiple sclerosis. TCRdb's copy holds only in-frame clones and misses some; the assay was immunoSEQ multiplex PCR. Among more than 45,000 clones listed, roughly 92% were seen once. CDR1 and CDR2 (germline): PRHDT, FYEKMQ (reference sequence). The V gene lost 4 bases and the J gene lost 1 base, with 13 bases spanning the gap. The CDR3 has 15 residues. The chain uses TRBV13 and TRBJ2-5; D is possibly TRBD1 (5 bases). This specimen consisted of CD4+ T cells from peripheral blood mononuclear cells, obtained in the second trimester of pregnancy. This sequence was found in a female donor with multiple sclerosis, enrolled in a pregnancy study. The CDR3 loop is CASSSRWGSQETQYF. The CDR3 bases are TGTGCCAGCAGCTCTCGATGGGGCTCCCAAGAGACCCAGTACTTC.